The rows below give T cell receptor beta chains drawn from one sample of a study of blood T cell repertoires in COVID-19. Libraries were prepared by immunoSEQ multiplex PCR; TCRdb keeps only in-frame clonotypes and omits some of them. This repertoire shows about 80,000 clones, approximately 80% found once; its top ten account for roughly 16%. Input material: peripheral blood. These receptors all stem from a woman older than 75 with acute or convalescent COVID-19. Both conserved end residues are part of each CDR3. The D gene is left open where the match is weak. For some rows the clone size is stated as once, few or many, or as a class when expanded; others skip it.

TRBV7-9	-	TRBJ1-1	-	CASTLLGQEAFF	TGTGCCAGCACCCTATTGGGGCAGGAAGCTTTCTTT
TRBV30	TRBD1	TRBJ1-1	few	CAWEGQVEAFF	TGTGCCTGGGAGGGACAGGTAGAAGCTTTCTTT
TRBV5-1	TRBD2	TRBJ2-7	once	CASSFAGWGEGNYEQYF	TGCGCCAGCAGCTTCGCAGGATGGGGGGAGGGCAACTACGAGCAGTACTTC
TRBV11-2	TRBD1	TRBJ2-1	-	CASSSSGDRGFYNEQFF	TGTGCCAGCAGCAGCAGCGGGGACAGGGGGTTCTACAATGAGCAGTTCTTC
TRBV7-2	-	TRBJ2-7	once	CASRRGELGTSSYEQYF	TGTGCCAGCCGCCGTGGGGAACTGGGGACATCATCCTACGAGCAGTACTTC
TRBV28	-	TRBJ1-2	-	CASSLGQALYGYTF	TGTGCCAGCAGTTTAGGGCAGGCCCTCTATGGCTACACCTTC
TRBV19	-	TRBJ2-5	-	CASSIRIGETQYF	TGTGCCAGTAGTATAAGAATCGGAGAGACCCAGTACTTC
TRBV28	TRBD1	TRBJ1-1	-	CASSAPGQGALNTEAFF	TGTGCCAGCAGTGCACCGGGACAGGGGGCTTTGAACACTGAAGCTTTCTTT
TRBV19	TRBD2	TRBJ2-3	-	CASSIGGLAGVTDTQYF	TGTGCCAGTAGTATAGGGGGACTAGCGGGAGTCACAGATACGCAGTATTTT
TRBV21-1	-	TRBJ2-2	-	CASSKNSANGELFF	TGTGCCAGCAGCAAGAATAGCGCAAACGGGGAGCTGTTTTTT
TRBV6-2/TRBV6-3	-	TRBJ2-1	-	CASRPGGTGNEQFF	TGTGCCAGCCGCCCAGGCGGGACGGGCAATGAGCAGTTCTTC
TRBV5-6	TRBD2	TRBJ2-3	-	CASSRAGPDTQYF	TGCGCCAGCAGCCGAGCGGGGCCAGATACGCAGTATTTT
TRBV28	TRBD2	TRBJ2-1	-	CASSRLLAGGRNEQFF	TGTGCCAGCAGTCGGCTCCTAGCGGGGGGGCGGAATGAGCAGTTCTTC
TRBV2	-	TRBJ2-2	once	CASSVQGTGELFF	TGTGCCAGCAGTGTACAGGGAACCGGGGAGCTGTTTTTT
TRBV4-1	-	TRBJ2-5	-	CASRMAGLGETQYF	TGCGCCAGCAGAATGGCGGGACTGGGGGAGACCCAGTACTTC
TRBV5-6	-	TRBJ1-6	few	CASSLGRYNSPLHF	TGTGCCAGCAGCTTGGGGAGGTACAATTCACCCCTCCACTTT
TRBV30	TRBD1	TRBJ2-7	-	CAWKGTGASEQYF	TGTGCCTGGAAAGGGACAGGGGCCTCCGAGCAGTACTTC
TRBV15	TRBD1	TRBJ1-5	few	CATSLTGDSNQPQHF	TGTGCCACCAGCTTAACAGGGGATAGCAATCAGCCCCAGCATTTT
TRBV6-5	-	TRBJ2-2	few	CASSLSTGELFF	TGTGCCAGCAGTCTCTCCACCGGGGAGCTGTTTTTT
TRBV5-4	TRBD1	TRBJ2-5	-	CASSFGQGQETQYF	TGTGCCAGCAGCTTTGGACAGGGTCAAGAGACCCAGTACTTC
TRBV10-3	-	TRBJ2-1	-	CAIRTVSYNEQFF	TGTGCCATCAGGACAGTCTCCTACAATGAGCAGTTCTTC
TRBV3-1/TRBV3-2	TRBD1	TRBJ2-1	-	CASSQPGQGLSSYNEQFF	TGTGCCAGCAGCCAACCCGGACAGGGATTAAGCTCCTACAATGAGCAGTTCTTC
TRBV6-2/TRBV6-3	-	TRBJ1-5	-	CASSYSTGKGDNQPQHF	TGTGCCAGCAGTTACTCGACTGGGAAGGGGGACAATCAGCCCCAGCATTTT
TRBV2	TRBD1	TRBJ1-4	-	CASLEEQGIVGEKLFF	TGTGCCAGCTTAGAGGAACAGGGGATCGTAGGGGAAAAACTGTTTTTT
TRBV6-5	-	TRBJ2-7	-	CASRPNRGAGYEQYF	TGTGCCAGCAGACCCAATCGTGGTGCGGGTTACGAGCAGTACTTC
TRBV4-3	TRBD2	TRBJ2-3	few	CASSFGGADTQYF	TGCGCCAGCAGCTTCGGGGGGGCAGATACGCAGTATTTT
TRBV6-6	-	TRBJ2-7	-	CASTQQRLYEQYF	TGTGCCAGCACGCAACAGCGGCTGTACGAGCAGTACTTC
TRBV11-2	-	TRBJ2-7	once	CASSRSGTWVWEQYF	TGTGCCAGCAGCCGATCCGGGACATGGGTCTGGGAGCAGTACTTC
TRBV7-2	TRBD1	TRBJ1-5	-	CASSAITGDQPQHF	TGTGCCAGCAGCGCAATAACAGGGGATCAGCCCCAGCATTTT
TRBV6-5	TRBD1	TRBJ1-1	few	CASTPGTRGRSEAFF	TGTGCCAGCACCCCGGGGACGAGGGGGCGATCTGAAGCTTTCTTT
TRBV18	TRBD1	TRBJ1-1	few	CASSDRQGTNTEAFF	TGTGCCAGCTCAGACAGACAGGGGACGAACACTGAAGCTTTCTTT
TRBV7-2	-	TRBJ1-1	once	CASSSRTGRTEAFF	TGTGCCAGCAGCTCAAGAACAGGGCGCACTGAAGCTTTCTTT
TRBV5-4	TRBD2	TRBJ2-1	-	CASSPGLAIDNEQFF	TGTGCCAGCAGCCCCGGACTAGCGATCGACAATGAGCAGTTCTTC
TRBV3-1/TRBV3-2	-	TRBJ2-3	-	CASSRRNTDTQYF	TGTGCCAGCAGCCGCAGAAACACAGATACGCAGTATTTT
TRBV7-9	-	TRBJ1-1	-	CASRYDSSSPEAFF	TGTGCCAGCAGGTACGACAGTTCTTCGCCTGAAGCTTTCTTT
TRBV6-2/TRBV6-3	TRBD1	TRBJ2-5	-	CASSSPSRGRETQYF	TGTGCCAGCAGTTCCCCTTCTAGGGGGCGGGAGACCCAGTACTTC
TRBV7-9	-	TRBJ1-1	-	CASSLPPPSNRATEAFF	TGTGCCAGCAGCTTGCCCCCCCCTTCCAACAGGGCCACTGAAGCTTTCTTT
TRBV18	TRBD2	TRBJ2-6	-	CASSRGGDGANVLTF	TGTGCCAGCTCACGCGGGGGGGACGGGGCCAACGTCCTGACTTTC
TRBV6-5	-	TRBJ2-2	few	CASSYDSEGSGELFF	TGTGCCAGCAGTTACGATTCGGAGGGGTCCGGGGAGCTGTTTTTT
TRBV2	TRBD1	TRBJ2-5	-	CASSAGTGKETQYF	TGTGCCAGCAGTGCCGGGACAGGGAAGGAGACCCAGTACTTC
TRBV9	-	TRBJ1-1	-	CASSVVATNTEAFF	TGTGCCAGCAGCGTAGTGGCCACCAACACTGAAGCTTTCTTT
TRBV6-5	-	TRBJ1-4	-	CASRREGDALKLFF	TGTGCCAGCAGAAGGGAGGGGGACGCGTTAAAACTGTTTTTT
TRBV6-2/TRBV6-3	TRBD2	TRBJ2-7	-	CASSTSSGAPGEQYF	TGTGCCAGCAGTACTTCTAGCGGGGCGCCAGGGGAGCAGTACTTC
TRBV11-3	-	TRBJ2-5	-	CASSLDLAETQYF	TGTGCCAGCAGCTTAGACCTAGCGGAGACCCAGTACTTC
TRBV6-1	-	TRBJ2-7	-	CASSEVGGEQYF	TGTGCCAGCAGTGAAGTCGGGGGCGAGCAGTACTTC
TRBV9	TRBD1	TRBJ1-3	-	CASSDTGGGNTIYF	TGTGCCAGCAGCGATACAGGGGGCGGAAACACCATATATTTT
TRBV2	-	TRBJ2-2	-	CASSEHRVNTGELFF	TGTGCCAGCAGTGAACACAGGGTAAACACCGGGGAGCTGTTTTTT
TRBV9	TRBD1	TRBJ2-2	few	CASSRTGNTGELFF	TGTGCCAGCAGCCGGACAGGGAACACCGGGGAGCTGTTTTTT
TRBV29-1	TRBD2	TRBJ2-5	-	CSVPRRGVQETQYF	TGCAGCGTCCCCCGGCGGGGGGTCCAAGAGACCCAGTACTTC
TRBV15	-	TRBJ2-7	-	CATSLPGGISYEQYF	TGTGCCACCAGTCTTCCAGGGGGGATCTCCTACGAGCAGTACTTC
TRBV6-6	-	TRBJ1-2	-	CASSQRDTTSYGYTF	TGTGCCAGCAGTCAACGGGACACGACAAGCTATGGCTACACCTTC
TRBV7-9	TRBD2	TRBJ2-3	-	CASSFSGRADTQYF	TGTGCCAGCAGCTTTAGCGGGAGGGCAGATACGCAGTATTTT
TRBV3-1/TRBV3-2	TRBD1	TRBJ1-1	-	CASSLAPGQALNTEAFF	TGTGCCAGCAGCCTTGCCCCGGGACAGGCTTTGAACACTGAAGCTTTCTTT
TRBV10-1	TRBD2	TRBJ2-5	many	CASSGGLAGGGETQYF	TGCGCCAGCAGTGGGGGACTAGCGGGGGGAGGTGAGACCCAGTACTTC
TRBV11-2	TRBD2	TRBJ2-7	-	CASSFEGGRGQYF	TGTGCCAGCAGCTTTGAGGGAGGGCGTGGGCAGTACTTC
TRBV4-3	-	TRBJ2-1	-	CASSQVANNEQFF	TGCGCCAGCAGCCAAGTCGCGAACAATGAGCAGTTCTTC
TRBV9	-	TRBJ2-5	-	CASSVGGARGETQYF	TGTGCCAGCAGCGTAGGGGGTGCCCGGGGGGAGACCCAGTACTTC
TRBV6-5	-	TRBJ1-1	-	CASTVLNTEAFF	TGTGCCAGCACAGTCCTGAACACTGAAGCTTTCTTT
TRBV25-1	-	TRBJ2-1	-	CASSGGDHINEQFF	TGTGCCAGCAGTGGGGGCGATCATATCAATGAGCAGTTCTTC
TRBV25-1	-	TRBJ1-4	-	CASSHPRINEKLFF	TGTGCCAGCAGTCACCCCAGAATTAATGAAAAACTGTTTTTT